This T cell receptor (beta chain) came from a study of circulating CD8 cells and anti-PD-1 response in melanoma. Study-wide results and caveats: Subset repertoires were largely private at M1, with under 7% shared.

TCR libraries were prepared from around 14 ng of total RNA with the QIAseq Immune Repertoire TCR panel. MiXCR was run by TCRdb on the reads, yielding one entry per CDR3 protein. Of 600 or so distinct CDR3 sequences listed, about 9% are singletons. V was shortened by 4 bases and J by 5 bases, with 6 bases between the two germline ends. Germline V CDR1 and CDR2: SGHKS, YYEKEE (reference sequence). The CDR3 is 11 residues long. By frequency in the sample, this clonotype is large. Its antigen is undetermined. Four subsets defined by PD-1 and/or TIGIT were sorted from live CD3+CD8+TCRalphabeta+ cells. This TCR was recovered from a human donor with melanoma. Sequenced here: CD8+ T cells from PBMCs, sampled at baseline or after one month of anti-PD-1 therapy (not recorded which). The rearrangement uses TRBV5-5 and TRBJ1-1; D is unresolved. The CDR3 protein is CASSLTTEAFF. Written as DNA, the CDR3 is TGTGCCAGCAGCCTCACTACTGAAGCTTTCTTT.